The 20 T cell receptor beta chains in this list originate from one sample, sequenced in a study of cytomegalovirus exposure and HLA in healthy donors. The PCR had 60 Vbeta and 13 Jbeta primers. The data were produced by immunoSEQ multiplex PCR, yet TCRdb's version contains in-frame clones alone and is incomplete. The repertoire holds around 130,000 clones, with around 85% as singletons. The specimen sequenced was PBMCs. These receptors came from a man aged 30 to 45 in good health and CMV-seronegative.

To note about this clone: At one end the junction does not follow the germline gene, possibly because of a read error. The rearrangement uses TRBV6-6 and TRBJ1-1; D gene ambiguous. Per germline, CDR1 MNHNY and CDR2 SVGAGI (reference sequence). The CDR3 totals 13 residues. The CDR3 coding sequence is TGTGCCAGCAGTTACTCGATCAACACAGTCCCGTACTTT. Protein product: CASSYSINTVPYF.

This clone was counted a single time. This chain uses TRBV4-1 with TRBJ2-5, with 15 bases matching TRBD2. This CDR3 is built from 17 residues. J gave up 2 bases and V 4 bases, and 5 bases lay outside the gene matches. Germline V gene data show CDR1 as MGHRA and CDR2 as YSYEKL. Here the CDR3 reads CASSPGLAGGIQETQYF. The CDR3 DNA follows: TGCGCCAGCAGCCCGGGACTAGCGGGGGGAATACAAGAGACCCAGTACTTC.

The CDR3: CASSNIKGDEQFF. The DNA of the CDR3 is TGTGCCAGTAGTAATATAAAGGGGGATGAGCAGTTCTTC. This sequence joins TRBV19 and TRBJ2-1; D may be TRBD1 (6 bases). Trimming shortened V by 4 bases and J by 8 bases, and 12 bases separated the two germline ends. The CDR3 is 13 residues long. Germline V gene data show CDR1 as LNHDA and CDR2 as SQIVND (reference sequence). Full variable domain (outside the CDR3, taken from reference TRBV19 and TRBJ2-1): DGGITQSPKYLFRKEGQNVTLSCEQNLNHDAMYWYRQDPGQGLRLIYYSQIVNDFQKGDIAEGYSVSREKKESFPLTVTSAQKNPTAFYLCASSNIKGDEQFFGPGTRLTVL.

The chain employs TRBV7-9 and TRBJ1-2; 8 bases are a match to TRBD1. Germline-derived CDR1 and CDR2 are SEHNR and FQNEAQ (reference sequence). The V gene end was trimmed by 1 base and the J gene end by 7 bases; junction bases not matched to a gene: 2. The CDR3 has 13 amino acids. The CDR3 is CASSLGTGSGYTF. DNA for the CDR3: TGTGCCAGCAGCTTAGGGACAGGGTCTGGCTACACCTTC.

This sequence joins TRBV28 and TRBJ1-5; no definite D call. V lost 8 bases and J 8 bases, leaving 10 bases between the germline ends. This CDR3 has 11 amino acids. The germline V gene encodes CDR1 MDHEN and CDR2 SYDVKM. The CDR3 reads CASRTLEPQHF. The CDR3 DNA follows: TGTGCCAGCCGGACTCTCGAGCCCCAGCATTTT.

The chain recombines TRBV7-2 with TRBJ2-4; D gene ambiguous. The V end lost 2 bases, the J end lost 0 bases, and 5 bases lay between the germline ends. From germline, CDR1 is SGHTA and CDR2 FQGNSA. The CDR3 has 14 amino acids. The CDR3 here is CASSLLLAKNIQYF. DNA for the CDR3: TGTGCCAGCAGCTTATTACTAGCCAAAAACATTCAGTACTTC.

The chain is built from TRBV5-1 and TRBJ1-2; D remains ambiguous. The V gene's germline CDR1 is SGHRS and CDR2 YFSETQ. The CDR3 is 13 residues long. The V and J ends lost 4 bases and 8 bases respectively, with 15 bases between them. The CDR3 protein is CASSQTGNHGYTF. As DNA, the CDR3 is TGCGCCAGCAGCCAGACGGGGAATCACGGCTACACCTTC.

The chain employs TRBV10-3 and TRBJ2-7, with D perhaps TRBD1 (5 bases). V was cut by 10 bases and J by 2 bases, with 12 bases left in between. The CDR3 loop spans 12 amino acids. Germline lookup yields CDR1 ENHRY and CDR2 SYGVKD. CDR3 loop: CATSGSPYEQYF. CDR3 nucleotides: TGTGCCACCTCAGGGTCCCCCTACGAGCAGTACTTC.

This clone was counted between two and nine times. The genes are TRBV15 and TRBJ2-6; perhaps TRBD1 as D (5 bases). This CDR3 comprises 16 residues. The V gene's germline CDR1 is LNHNV and CDR2 YYDKDF (reference sequence). The germline V and J ends were trimmed by 3 bases and 0 bases, with 9 bases remaining between them. The CDR3 here is CATSRDQGSGANVLTF. In DNA form, the CDR3 reads TGTGCCACCAGCAGGGACCAGGGCTCTGGGGCCAACGTCCTGACTTTC.

V and J are TRBV28 and TRBJ2-1, with D possibly being TRBD2 (6 bases). The V gene's germline CDR1 is MDHEN and CDR2 SYDVKM. V shed 7 bases and J shed 4 bases, with 14 bases lying between them. The CDR3 spans 14 residues. This chain's CDR3 is CASTGGALYNEQFF. In DNA, the CDR3 is TGTGCCAGCACCGGCGGGGCGCTTTACAATGAGCAGTTCTTC.

The chain joins TRBV28 to TRBJ2-5; 10 bases line up with TRBD1. CDR1 and CDR2 from the germline V gene are MDHEN and SYDVKM. This CDR3 comprises 16 residues. V trimming: 8 bases; J trimming: 1 base; junction bases outside the gene matches: 10. The CDR3 nucleotides are TGTGCCAGCGGGACTCCGGGACAGGGGCTCCAAGAGACCCAGTACTTC. Protein product: CASGTPGQGLQETQYF.

In this sample, this clone turned up a few times. This CDR3 reads CAITDRGLTGEQYF. The CDR3 DNA sequence: TGTGCCATCACCGACAGGGGCCTCACAGGCGAGCAGTACTTC. V is TRBV10-3 and J is TRBJ2-7; TRBD1 matches at 8 bases. Per the germline V gene, CDR1 is ENHRY and CDR2 is SYGVKD. The CDR3 runs 14 residues. Losses at the gene ends were 7 bases for V and 6 bases for J; bases not matched to a gene: 11.

This chain links TRBV6-6 with TRBJ1-3; a possible D gene is TRBD1 (6 bases). From germline, CDR1 is MNHNY and CDR2 SVGAGI (reference sequence). Deletions cut 5 bases from V and 2 bases from J, with 10 bases between. The CDR3 is 14 amino acids. This CDR3 is CASSTGQPGNTIYF. The CDR3 DNA reads as TGTGCCAGCAGTACTGGACAGCCTGGAAACACCATATATTTT.

This chain connects TRBV5-1 to TRBJ1-3, with D unresolved. The CDR3 extends over 13 amino acids. Per the germline V gene, CDR1 is SGHRS and CDR2 is YFSETQ. The V gene lost 3 bases and the J gene lost 0 bases, with 4 bases spanning the gap. The CDR3 loop is CASSSYSGNTIYF. Here the CDR3 DNA reads TGCGCCAGCAGCTCCTACTCTGGAAACACCATATATTTT.

V is TRBV5-1 and J is TRBJ1-2; no clear D gene. This CDR3 contains 12 residues. V dropped 0 bases and J dropped 8 bases, with 8 bases sitting between them. Per germline, CDR1 SGHRS and CDR2 YFSETQ. The CDR3 loop is CASSLEGSGYTF. The CDR3 DNA sequence: TGCGCCAGCAGCTTGGAAGGTAGCGGCTACACCTTC. The full variable domain, in which reference TRBV5-1 and TRBJ1-2 provide the parts outside the CDR3, is KAGVTQTPRYLIKTRGQQVTLSCSPISGHRSVSWYQQTPGQGLQFLFEYFSETQRNKGNFPGRFSGRQFSNSRSEMNVSTLELGDSALYLCASSLEGSGYTFGSGTRLTVV.

For this clone: This sample includes further DNA sequences coding for the same CDR3. V is TRBV25-1 and J is TRBJ1-1, with D tentatively TRBD1 (5 bases). The V end lost 1 base, the J end lost 4 bases, and 7 bases lay between the germline ends. Germline V gives CDR1 MGHDK, CDR2 SYGVNS. The CDR3 has 13 residues. The CDR3 loop is CASSESGGTEAFF. The DNA for the CDR3 is TGTGCCAGCAGTGAATCGGGGGGCACTGAAGCTTTCTTT.

This sequence joins TRBV5-4 and TRBJ2-3, with 7 positions matching TRBD1. CDR1 is SGHNT, CDR2 YYREEE, per germline (reference sequence). V dropped 1 base and J dropped 10; count of bases not matched to a gene: 9. This CDR3 has 14 residues. The CDR3 region is CASSLRGRGTSQYF. CDR3 sequence (DNA): TGTGCCAGCAGCTTGAGAGGCAGGGGGACCTCGCAGTATTTT.

The rearrangement joins TRBV5-1 to TRBJ2-3; 8 bases map to TRBD2. The CDR3 is 15 residues long. J gave up 1 base and V 3 bases, and 4 bases lay outside the gene matches. Per the germline V gene, CDR1 is SGHRS and CDR2 is YFSETQ. The CDR3 DNA is TGCGCCAGCAGCTCCGGGGGGGTTGGCACAGATACGCAGTATTTT. This gives the protein CASSSGGVGTDTQYF.

This clone was observed a single time. The V gene is TRBV2, the J gene TRBJ1-1; D unresolved. The CDR3 runs 11 residues. Germline CDR1 reads SNHLY; CDR2 reads FYNNEI. The V and J ends lost 8 bases and 0 bases respectively, with 4 bases between them. The DNA for the CDR3 is TGTGCCAGCCGGGTGAACACTGAAGCTTTCTTT. Its protein product is CASRVNTEAFF.

The CDR3 region is CASSQDLAGATGTGELFF. The CDR3 DNA reads TGCGCCAGCAGCCAAGATCTAGCGGGGGCCACGGGGACCGGGGAGCTGTTTTTT. The chain is built from TRBV4-3 and TRBJ2-2; TRBD2 agrees at 10 bases. The CDR3 has 18 amino acids. V lost 0 bases, J lost 5 bases, and 9 bases stayed unmatched. Germline CDR1 reads LGHNA; CDR2 reads YSLEER.